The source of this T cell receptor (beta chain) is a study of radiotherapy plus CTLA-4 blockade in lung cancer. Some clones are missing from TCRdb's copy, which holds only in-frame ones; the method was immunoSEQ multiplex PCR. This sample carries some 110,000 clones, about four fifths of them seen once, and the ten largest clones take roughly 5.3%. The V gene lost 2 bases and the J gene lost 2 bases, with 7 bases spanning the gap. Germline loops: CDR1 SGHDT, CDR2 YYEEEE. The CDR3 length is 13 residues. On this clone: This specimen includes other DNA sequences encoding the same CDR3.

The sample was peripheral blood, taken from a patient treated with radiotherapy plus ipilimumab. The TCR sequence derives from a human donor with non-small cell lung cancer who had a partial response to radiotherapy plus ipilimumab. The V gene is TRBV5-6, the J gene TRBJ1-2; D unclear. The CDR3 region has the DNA TGTGCCAGCAGCTTTGAGCCAAACTATGGCTACACCTTC. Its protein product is CASSFEPNYGYTF.